This T cell receptor beta chain was found in a study of T cells in Graves' hyperthyroidism and ophthalmopathy. General observations from the study: Blood held most thyroid clonotypes expanded above 0.001 frequency.

Germline CDR1 is SGHKS and CDR2 is YYEKEE (reference sequence). The CDR3 covers 18 residues. The J segment lost 1 base and the V segment lost 5 bases, leaving 10 bases of the junction unmatched. The TCR beta CDR3 regions underwent amplification using RNA transcripts as the source. A set of HTBI primers served as the primers for a first-round RT-PCR of the TCR CDR3. TCRdb analysed the multiplex PCR reads with MiXCR anew, one entry per CDR3 protein. The sample has over 500,000 distinct CDR3 sequences, about 15% seen once. About this clonotype itself: The antigen remains unidentified.

Stable disease denoted Graves' hyperthyroidism without ophthalmopathy progression within 18 months. Patients were aged 18 to 65, had disease duration under 2 months, and had newly diagnosed hyperthyroidism. Sequenced input: blood. This clonotype was sampled from a woman aged 35 to 49 with Graves' hyperthyroidism. The rearrangement links TRBV5-5 to TRBJ2-2, with TRBD2 matching over 11 bases. In DNA form, the CDR3 reads TGTGCCAGCAGTTATGACAGACTAGCGGGACAGAACACCGGGGAGCTGTTTTTT. Protein: CASSYDRLAGQNTGELFF.